Included here is one T cell receptor (beta chain) sequence, with context. Its antigen is unknown. Here immunoSEQ multiplex PCR was the method, and the copy in TCRdb shows in-frame clones only, minus some. Among 84,000 or so clones, approximately 90% were seen once, and the ten largest hold 3.3%. Investigators merged groups given second doses at roughly 4 or roughly 12 weeks. The CDR3 has 13 amino acids. Trimming shortened V by 7 bases and J by 1 base, and 7 bases separated the two germline ends. This sample was included in a study of T cell responses to AZD1222 COVID-19 vaccine. Whole-study findings and limits: A mostly white British donor set with more females was recruited, and clonal diversity was possibly underestimated.

Sequencing was performed on peripheral blood, taken 28 days after the second AZD1222 dose. This TCR came from an adult who received the AZD1222 COVID-19 vaccine. The chain joins TRBV12-3 or TRBV12-4 to TRBJ2-2; TRBD2 might be the D (6 bases). In DNA, the CDR3 is TGTGCCAGCATGCGGGAGAACACCGGGGAGCTGTTTTTT. Its protein product is CASMRENTGELFF.